This entry is about one T cell receptor beta chain. Its antigen is undetermined. The sample comes from a study of cytomegalovirus exposure and HLA in healthy donors. Produced via immunoSEQ multiplex PCR; TCRdb's table is partial and in-frame only. In the table there are under 150,000 clones, roughly 81% of which are singletons. Germline V gene data show CDR1 as LNHDA and CDR2 as SQIVND (reference sequence). The CDR3 consists of 13 residues. Germline trimming cut 8 bases from V and 5 bases from J; bases unmatched to any gene: 5. The study, taken as a whole, reports: The classifier was said to identify cytomegalovirus status with high specificity and sensitivity.

This sequence was found in a woman in her thirties in good health and CMV-seronegative. The chain carries TRBV19 and TRBJ1-5, with 8 bases lining up with TRBD1. The sequenced sample consisted of PBMCs. CDR3 in amino acids: CASRQGLYQPQHF. CDR3 coding DNA: TGTGCCAGTCGACAGGGGCTGTATCAGCCCCAGCATTTT.